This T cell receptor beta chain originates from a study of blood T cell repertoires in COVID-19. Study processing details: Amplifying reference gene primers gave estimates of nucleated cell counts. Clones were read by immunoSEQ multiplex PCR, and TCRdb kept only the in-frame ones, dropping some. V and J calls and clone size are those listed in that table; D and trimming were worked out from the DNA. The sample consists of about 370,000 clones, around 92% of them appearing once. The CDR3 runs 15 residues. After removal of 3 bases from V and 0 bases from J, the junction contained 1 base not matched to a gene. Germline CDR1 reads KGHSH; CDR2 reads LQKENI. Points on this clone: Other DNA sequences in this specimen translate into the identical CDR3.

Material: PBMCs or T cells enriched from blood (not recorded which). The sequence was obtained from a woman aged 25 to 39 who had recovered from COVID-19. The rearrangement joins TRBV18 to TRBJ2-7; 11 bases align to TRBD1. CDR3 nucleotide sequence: TGTGCCAGCTCACCCGGGACAGGGGGCTCCTACGAGCAGTACTTC. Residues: CASSPGTGGSYEQYF.